The 27 T cell receptor beta chains reported below all come from one sample, sequenced in a study of OX40 agonist ivuxolimab in advanced cancers. Sequenced by immunoSEQ multiplex PCR; TCRdb stores in-frame clones only, minus some. The profile shows 60,000 to 100,000 clones, around 86% of them singletons. The sample in question was CD4+ or CD8+ T cells sorted from blood, obtained in a trial of the OX40 agonist ivuxolimab. The receptors originated from an adult with an advanced solid tumor such as melanoma, head and neck, liver or kidney cancer.

This clone was found once. The chain joins TRBV6-6 to TRBJ2-3, with D perhaps matching TRBD2 (6 bases). The length of the CDR3 is 14 residues. V dropped 0 bases and J dropped 14 bases, with 18 bases sitting between them. Germline V gene lookup returns CDR1 MNHNY and CDR2 SVGAGI (reference sequence). The CDR3 sequence is CASSYSENSGRLYF. CDR3 in DNA: TGTGCCAGCAGTTACTCGGAGAATAGCGGCCGTTTGTATTTT.

The V and J genes are TRBV5-1 and TRBJ1-1; D unresolved. V lost 3 bases and J lost 8, with 23 bases in between. This CDR3 has 16 amino acids. Germline V gives CDR1 SGHRS, CDR2 YFSETQ. The CDR3 DNA reads TGCGCCAGCAGCTGGGCCCCCGAGACCCCATCATCCGAAGCTTTCTTT. This encodes CASSWAPETPSSEAFF.

The chain employs TRBV15 and TRBJ1-6; D not resolved. The ends were cut back, 6 bases at V and 6 bases at J, with 6 bases in the middle. The CDR3 length is 12 residues. The germline gives CDR1 LNHNV, CDR2 YYDKDF (reference sequence). CDR3 loop: CATRLSNSPLHF. CDR3 nucleotide sequence: TGTGCCACCAGACTATCTAATTCACCCCTCCACTTT.

This clone appeared a few times. The rearrangement joins TRBV28 to TRBJ2-3; D may be TRBD1 or TRBD2 (5 bases each). Germline CDR1 MDHEN, CDR2 SYDVKM. Trimming took 5 bases from V and 2 from J, leaving 14 bases between them. This CDR3 comprises 15 residues. The DNA of the CDR3 is TGTGCCAGCAGTCCGCCGGGGCTTAACACAGATACGCAGTATTTT. This gives the protein CASSPPGLNTDTQYF.

This chain links TRBV2 with TRBJ1-2; D gene unclear. Germline V gene sequence: CDR1 SNHLY, CDR2 FYNNEI. V was trimmed by 1 base and J by 0 bases, leaving 6 bases between them. The CDR3 is made up of 14 amino acids. CDR3 region: CASSEVGTNYGYTF. The CDR3 DNA follows: TGTGCCAGCAGTGAAGTTGGTACTAACTATGGCTACACCTTC.

The rearrangement joins TRBV4-3 to TRBJ1-5; D uncertain. V lost 0 bases to trimming and J lost 4 bases, with 10 bases between them. CDR1 is LGHNA, CDR2 YSLEER, per germline. This CDR3 spans 15 amino acids. CDR3 sequence: CASSQEFGGNQPQHF. DNA of the CDR3: TGCGCCAGCAGCCAAGAATTCGGTGGGAATCAGCCCCAGCATTTT.

This chain joins TRBV10-3 and TRBJ2-7, with D perhaps TRBD1 (7 bases). The germline CDR1 and CDR2 sequences are ENHRY and SYGVKD. The ends were cut back, 11 bases at V and 2 bases at J, with 19 bases in the middle. This CDR3 region has 14 residues. Written as DNA, the CDR3 is TGTGCCGCTCAACTGCAGGGGGGCCCCTACGAGCAGTACTTC. This codes for CAAQLQGGPYEQYF.

The genes are TRBV6-5 and TRBJ1-2; D remains ambiguous. Germline-derived CDR1 and CDR2 are MNHEY and SVGAGI. The length of the CDR3 is 13 residues. Trimming stripped 6 bases from V and 7 bases from J, with 15 bases between. The CDR3, as DNA: TGTGCCAGCAGGGGAACAGTCCCCGGTGGCTACACCTTC. Amino acid sequence: CASRGTVPGGYTF.

The gene calls are TRBV2 and TRBJ1-3, with a weak D call TRBD1 (5 bases). V was shortened by 4 bases and J by 1 base, with 11 bases between the two germline ends. The CDR3 is 15 residues long. Germline values: CDR1 SNHLY, CDR2 FYNNEI. The CDR3 bases are TGTGCCAGCAGTGTTGGGAGGGGTTCTGGAAACACCATATATTTT. It yields the protein CASSVGRGSGNTIYF.

The chain recombines TRBV19 with TRBJ1-5; TRBD1 aligns across 7 bases. With V trimmed by 5 bases and J by 0 bases, 4 bases remained unmatched. Germline CDR1 is LNHDA and CDR2 is SQIVND (reference sequence). This CDR3 contains 15 residues. CDR3 loop: CASSGTVNSNQPQHF. The CDR3, as DNA: TGTGCCAGTAGTGGGACAGTAAATAGCAATCAGCCCCAGCATTTT.

The chain couples TRBV28 to TRBJ1-1; D perhaps matches TRBD1 (6 bases). Trimming took 8 bases from V and 1 from J, leaving 17 bases between them. The CDR3 totals 15 residues. Germline CDR1 and CDR2: MDHEN and SYDVKM. The CDR3 loop is CASETGGAGNTEAFF. The DNA for the CDR3 is TGTGCCAGCGAGACTGGGGGCGCGGGGAACACTGAAGCTTTCTTT.

The rearrangement links TRBV2 to TRBJ2-7, with D possibly being TRBD1 or TRBD2 (5 bases each). The germline V gene has CDR1 SNHLY and CDR2 FYNNEI. Trimming pared 6 bases from V and 4 bases from J, leaving 19 bases between. This CDR3 region has 15 residues. The CDR3 sequence: CASRYRNTGTYEQYF. In DNA form, the CDR3 reads TGTGCCAGCAGATACAGGAACACGGGAACTTACGAGCAGTACTTC.

V is TRBV4-3 and J is TRBJ2-7, with D unresolved. Trimming took off 4 bases at V and 3 bases at J, with 13 bases between the two ends. The CDR3 sequence is 14 residues long. Germline CDR1 reads LGHNA; CDR2 reads YSLEER. This CDR3 is CASSRGGSSYEQYF. As DNA, the CDR3 is TGCGCCAGCAGCCGAGGTGGTAGCAGCTACGAGCAGTACTTC.

This chain links TRBV7-8 with TRBJ1-5; a possible D gene is TRBD1 (6 bases). Trimming removed 3 bases at V and 7 bases at J, with 16 bases between. The CDR3 is made up of 15 amino acids. The germline V gene encodes CDR1 SGHVS and CDR2 FQNEAQ. The CDR3 bases are TGTGCCAGCAGCTTGAATCGGGGGGCAGGACAGCCCCAGCATTTT. This encodes CASSLNRGAGQPQHF.

The V call is TRBV15, the J call TRBJ1-5, with 7 bases aligning to TRBD1. The J segment lost 5 bases and the V segment lost 3 bases, leaving 7 bases of the junction unmatched. The CDR3 consists of 15 residues. Germline CDR1 is LNHNV and CDR2 is YYDKDF (reference sequence). CDR3 coding DNA: TGTGCCACCAGCAGGGGGGGACAGTCCTATCAGCCCCAGCATTTT. It is translated as CATSRGGQSYQPQHF.

CDR3 region: CASSPTTWDRGFSGNTIYF. CDR3 in DNA: TGTGCCAGCAGTCCTACCACCTGGGACAGGGGCTTCTCTGGAAACACCATATATTTT. The genes are TRBV27 and TRBJ1-3, with 10 bases matching TRBD1. Germline V gene lookup returns CDR1 MNHEY and CDR2 SMNVEV (reference sequence). V lost 5 bases, J lost 0 bases, and 13 bases stayed unmatched. The CDR3 length is 19 residues.

The chain has TRBV19 and TRBJ2-3, with 7 bases lining up with TRBD2. The CDR3 consists of 15 residues. After removal of 8 bases from V and 5 bases from J, the junction contained 13 bases not matched to a gene. Germline CDR1 and CDR2: LNHDA and SQIVND (reference sequence). The CDR3 sequence: CASASSGSKGDTQYF. The CDR3 DNA sequence: TGTGCCAGTGCCTCTAGCGGAAGCAAGGGAGATACGCAGTATTTT.

The rearrangement links TRBV7-9 to TRBJ1-3; D is unresolved. The CDR3 spans 13 residues. Trimming stripped 5 bases from V and 3 bases from J, with 8 bases between. From germline, CDR1 is SEHNR and CDR2 FQNEAQ (reference sequence). CDR3 protein: CASSRSGGNTIYF. The CDR3 DNA follows: TGTGCCAGCAGCCGGAGCGGTGGAAACACCATATATTTT.

The genes are TRBV9 and TRBJ2-5; D might be TRBD1 or TRBD2, each matching 5 bases. The V end lost 3 bases, the J end lost 4 bases, and 16 bases lay between the germline ends. The CDR3 consists of 15 residues. CDR1 and CDR2 (germline): SGDLS, YYNGEE. The CDR3 protein is CASSEAPQGRETQYF. The CDR3 bases are TGTGCCAGCAGCGAGGCCCCGCAGGGACGAGAGACCCAGTACTTC.

J is TRBJ2-5 and V is TRBV11-2; D gene unclear. V was pared by 6 bases and J by 4 bases, with 9 bases between. Germline assignment: CDR1 SGHAT and CDR2 FQNNGV. This CDR3 comprises 12 residues. The CDR3 bases are TGTGCCAGCAGGCAAGGCGTAGAGACCCAGTACTTC. Protein: CASRQGVETQYF.

The chain combines TRBV11-2 with TRBJ1-1; D ambiguous. The V gene lost 4 bases and the J gene lost 9 bases, with 21 bases spanning the gap. Per germline, CDR1 SGHAT and CDR2 FQNNGV. This CDR3 contains 15 residues. The CDR3 spells CASSSLGRTTYKAFF. The DNA for the CDR3 is TGTGCCAGCAGCTCCCTGGGCCGCACCACCTATAAAGCTTTCTTT.

The CDR3 DNA reads as TGTGCCAGCAGTTTAGGGCAGTGGTGGGCTTTCTTT. The encoded protein is CASSLGQWWAFF. The chain couples TRBV28 to TRBJ1-1; the D is unclear. Trimming took off 2 bases at V and 11 bases at J, with 12 bases between the two ends. Germline V lookup: CDR1 MDHEN, CDR2 SYDVKM. The CDR3 loop spans 12 amino acids.

This chain uses TRBV5-1 with TRBJ1-2; D call uncertain. The CDR3 has 14 residues. Trimming removed 0 bases from V and 2 bases from J, with 8 bases in between. Germline values: CDR1 SGHRS, CDR2 YFSETQ. The CDR3 region has the DNA TGCGCCAGCAGCTTGGGGCAGGCGAACTATGGCTACACCTTC. Its translation: CASSLGQANYGYTF.

The V gene is TRBV11-1, the J gene TRBJ2-3; 8 nucleotides agree with TRBD1. Germline V gene data show CDR1 as SGHAT and CDR2 as FQDESV (reference sequence). This CDR3 region has 15 residues. The V gene end was trimmed by 2 bases and the J gene end by 4 bases; junction bases not matched to a gene: 5. CDR3 residues: CASSLFGQGSDTQYF. The DNA for the CDR3 is TGTGCCAGCAGCTTATTTGGACAGGGATCAGATACGCAGTATTTT.

The J gene is TRBJ1-5, the V gene TRBV6-1, with D uncertain. Trimming shortened V by 0 bases and J by 7 bases, and 13 bases separated the two germline ends. The germline CDR1 and CDR2 sequences are MNHNS and SASEGT. The CDR3 sequence is 15 residues long. For the CDR3, the DNA is TGTGCCAGCAGTGAAGCGTCGGGATTCAAACAGCCCCAGCATTTT. It is translated as CASSEASGFKQPQHF.

This clone has just a few counts. This sequence joins TRBV11-2 and TRBJ2-7; a weak D match, TRBD1 (6 bases). V lost 0 bases, J lost 3 bases, and 12 bases lay in between. The germline V gene has CDR1 SGHAT and CDR2 FQNNGV. CDR3 length: 15 amino acids. CDR3 loop: CASSLDGGWGYEQYF. As DNA, the CDR3 is TGTGCCAGCAGCTTAGATGGGGGCTGGGGCTACGAGCAGTACTTC.

The genes are TRBV27 and TRBJ1-5; no definite D call. V gave up 2 bases and J gave up 2 bases, with 10 bases separating them. This CDR3 comprises 15 residues. From germline, CDR1 is MNHEY and CDR2 SMNVEV (reference sequence). CDR3 nucleotides: TGTGCCAGCAGTTTACAAGGTTCCGGCAATCAGCCCCAGCATTTT. Its protein is CASSLQGSGNQPQHF.